The 13 T cell receptor beta chains below all came from one sample that was sequenced in a study of T cell clonality in common variable immunodeficiency. This table comes from immunoSEQ multiplex PCR, and its TCRdb copy is limited to in-frame clones, with some not included. This set yields around 32,000 clones and no singletons; the top ten hold approximately 4%. Material: peripheral blood mononuclear cells. The receptors stem from a person aged 18 to 70 in good health.

This clone was seen more than once but under ten times. The CDR3 goes on 3 residues after the read ends, and that part is filled in from the germline J gene. This chain links TRBV19 with TRBJ1-6; tentative D call: TRBD1 (6 bases). This CDR3 comprises 16 residues. Per germline, CDR1 LNHDA and CDR2 SQIVND (reference sequence). V was trimmed by 4 bases and J by 10 bases, leaving 20 bases between them. The CDR3 protein is CASSTLTGFLGSPLHF. The CDR3 bases that were read are TGTGCCAGTAGTACTCTAACAGGGTTTTTAGGGTCACCC.

Ten or more counts support this clone. A junction end diverges from the germline sequence, so it may reflect a read error. The CDR3 end lies 3 residues beyond the end of the read and is filled in from the germline J gene. The rearrangement links TRBV19 to TRBJ2-1; 9 positions agree with TRBD1. CDR1 LNHDA and CDR2 SQIVND come from the germline V gene (reference sequence). The CDR3 spans 17 residues. The sequenced CDR3 bases are TGTGTCAGTAGTTCGGGACAGGGACAAAGCTCCTACAATGAG. Amino acid sequence: CVSSSGQGQSSYNE. The entire CDR3 protein is CVSSSGQGQSSYNEQFF.

The CDR3 protein is CASSLGAGREKLFF. The covered CDR3 bases are TGTGCCAGCAGCTTAGGGGCAGGGAGGGAAAAG. The chain has TRBV7-8 and TRBJ2-2; 7 nucleotides match TRBD2. The missing CDR3 end, 3 residues past where the read stops, is filled in from the germline J gene. Germline V gene data show CDR1 as SGHVS and CDR2 as FQNEAQ. The CDR3 contains 14 residues.

This clone was detected ten times or more. The read ends 3 residues early relative to the CDR3; the germline J gene fills the gap. This rearrangement joins TRBV20-1 to TRBJ1-5; D gene ambiguous. Germline-derived CDR1 and CDR2 are DFQATT and SNEGSKA (reference sequence). The CDR3 totals 14 residues. Trimming stripped 0 bases from V and 0 bases from J, with 6 bases between. The covered CDR3 bases are TGCAGTGCTAGAGATCTCGGTAGCAATCAGCCC. It encodes CSARDLGSNQP. The CDR3 as a whole reads CSARDLGSNQPQHF.

This clone was counted at least ten times. Read data end 3 residues before the CDR3 end; the end is taken from the germline J gene. The V and J genes are TRBV7-3 and TRBJ1-1; D uncertain. The length of the CDR3 is 14 residues. Deletions cut 2 bases from V and 0 bases from J, with 7 bases between. Germline values: CDR1 SGHTA, CDR2 FQGTGA. CDR3 amino acids: CASSLGLLNTEAFF. The CDR3 bases that were read are TGTGCCAGCAGCTTAGGGCTACTGAACACTGAA.

This clone has ten or more counts. The covered CDR3 bases are TGTGCCATCAGTGAGTCCGACAGGGGTCCTTGGGGCAATGAG. Residues: CAISESDRGPWGNE. The full CDR3 sequence reads CAISESDRGPWGNEQFF. J is TRBJ2-1 and V is TRBV10-3; 8 bases align to TRBD1. The CDR3 end falls 3 residues outside the read, so it is completed with the germline J gene. Germline V gene lookup returns CDR1 ENHRY and CDR2 SYGVKD. The junction had 10 bases not matched to a gene; V was cut back by 0 bases and J by 6 bases. The CDR3 length is 17 residues.

This clone was picked up many times. The sequenced fragment ends 3 residues before the CDR3 boundary, so the rest is inferred from the germline J gene. The V call is TRBV20-1, the J call TRBJ1-6, with a weak D call TRBD1 (5 bases). The CDR3 is 13 amino acids. Trimming removed 3 bases from V and 9 bases from J, with 12 bases in between. Germline-derived CDR1 and CDR2 are DFQATT and SNEGSKA (reference sequence). The CDR3 loop is CSARAQGISPLHF. CDR3 DNA, as far as it was read: TGCAGTGCTAGGGCCCAGGGCATTTCACCC.

In this sample, this clone turned up many times. The read ends 3 residues early relative to the CDR3; the germline J gene fills the gap. This rearrangement joins TRBV2 to TRBJ1-5; D might be TRBD1 (6 bases). CDR1 and CDR2 (germline): SNHLY, FYNNEI. V was clipped by 5 bases and J by 6 bases, with 14 bases between them. The CDR3 spans 14 residues. The DNA read from the CDR3 is TGTGCCAGCAGTAAGGGGGGGGTTACTCAGCCC. This translates into CASSKGGVTQP. The CDR3 as a whole reads CASSKGGVTQPQHF.

In this sample, this clone turned up many times. The sequence runs out 3 residues before the end of the CDR3; the remainder is reconstructed from the germline J gene. The J gene is TRBJ1-6, the V gene TRBV6-2 or TRBV6-3, with a weak D call TRBD1 (6 bases). There are 14 residues in the CDR3. V was cut by 10 bases and J by 5 bases, with 15 bases left in between. The germline CDR1 and CDR2 sequences are MNHEY and SVGEGT. CDR3 amino acids: CATRPDSNNSPLHF. CDR3 DNA (partial): TGTGCCACCCGCCCGGACAGTAATAATTCACCC.

Details on this clone: The sequence runs out 3 residues before the end of the CDR3; the remainder is reconstructed from the germline J gene. The chain employs TRBV7-2 and TRBJ2-7; 9 bases line up with TRBD2. The CDR3 contains 15 residues. The V segment lost 7 bases and the J segment 4 bases; nucleotides outside the gene matches: 11. The germline CDR1 and CDR2 sequences are SGHTA and FQGNSA. This CDR3 reads CASIPPGLASYEQYF. CDR3 DNA, as far as it was read: TGTGCCAGCATCCCTCCGGGACTAGCCAGTTACGAG.

This clone was counted ten times or more. The chain's CDR3 is CSVGDQGAGNTIYF. The CDR3 bases that were read are TGCAGCGTTGGAGATCAGGGGGCTGGAAACACC. The genes are TRBV29-1 and TRBJ1-3, with 7 positions matching TRBD1. The read ends 3 residues early relative to the CDR3; the germline J gene fills the gap. Germline trimming cut 4 bases from V and 2 bases from J; bases unmatched to any gene: 5. This CDR3 is 14 amino acids long. The germline V gene encodes CDR1 SQVTM and CDR2 ANQGSEA.

This clone was detected many times. CDR3 DNA, as far as it was read: TGTGCCAGCAGAGAAACAGGGGGCTATGGC. Translation gives CASRETGGYG. The complete CDR3 protein is CASRETGGYGYTF. The chain combines TRBV7-8 with TRBJ1-2, with 8 bases aligning to TRBD1. The DNA ends 3 residues before the CDR3 does, and the rest of the CDR3 is filled in from the germline J gene. Germline V gene data show CDR1 as SGHVS and CDR2 as FQNEAQ. J gave up 4 bases and V 6 bases, and 4 bases lay outside the gene matches. The CDR3 spans 13 residues.

This clone was seen repeatedly, ten times or more. The read is 3 residues too short to cover the CDR3 end, so that end is filled in from the germline J gene. This chain connects TRBV20-1 to TRBJ2-5; 9 nucleotides align to TRBD1. Germline V CDR1 and CDR2: DFQATT, SNEGSKA (reference sequence). V shed 5 bases, J shed 5 bases, and the junction held 9 bases outside the gene matches. This CDR3 is 14 amino acids long. Incomplete CDR3 DNA: TGCAGTGCTCGACAGGGGGACGAAGCGGAGACC. It encodes CSARQGDEAET. Given in full, the CDR3 is CSARQGDEAETQYF.